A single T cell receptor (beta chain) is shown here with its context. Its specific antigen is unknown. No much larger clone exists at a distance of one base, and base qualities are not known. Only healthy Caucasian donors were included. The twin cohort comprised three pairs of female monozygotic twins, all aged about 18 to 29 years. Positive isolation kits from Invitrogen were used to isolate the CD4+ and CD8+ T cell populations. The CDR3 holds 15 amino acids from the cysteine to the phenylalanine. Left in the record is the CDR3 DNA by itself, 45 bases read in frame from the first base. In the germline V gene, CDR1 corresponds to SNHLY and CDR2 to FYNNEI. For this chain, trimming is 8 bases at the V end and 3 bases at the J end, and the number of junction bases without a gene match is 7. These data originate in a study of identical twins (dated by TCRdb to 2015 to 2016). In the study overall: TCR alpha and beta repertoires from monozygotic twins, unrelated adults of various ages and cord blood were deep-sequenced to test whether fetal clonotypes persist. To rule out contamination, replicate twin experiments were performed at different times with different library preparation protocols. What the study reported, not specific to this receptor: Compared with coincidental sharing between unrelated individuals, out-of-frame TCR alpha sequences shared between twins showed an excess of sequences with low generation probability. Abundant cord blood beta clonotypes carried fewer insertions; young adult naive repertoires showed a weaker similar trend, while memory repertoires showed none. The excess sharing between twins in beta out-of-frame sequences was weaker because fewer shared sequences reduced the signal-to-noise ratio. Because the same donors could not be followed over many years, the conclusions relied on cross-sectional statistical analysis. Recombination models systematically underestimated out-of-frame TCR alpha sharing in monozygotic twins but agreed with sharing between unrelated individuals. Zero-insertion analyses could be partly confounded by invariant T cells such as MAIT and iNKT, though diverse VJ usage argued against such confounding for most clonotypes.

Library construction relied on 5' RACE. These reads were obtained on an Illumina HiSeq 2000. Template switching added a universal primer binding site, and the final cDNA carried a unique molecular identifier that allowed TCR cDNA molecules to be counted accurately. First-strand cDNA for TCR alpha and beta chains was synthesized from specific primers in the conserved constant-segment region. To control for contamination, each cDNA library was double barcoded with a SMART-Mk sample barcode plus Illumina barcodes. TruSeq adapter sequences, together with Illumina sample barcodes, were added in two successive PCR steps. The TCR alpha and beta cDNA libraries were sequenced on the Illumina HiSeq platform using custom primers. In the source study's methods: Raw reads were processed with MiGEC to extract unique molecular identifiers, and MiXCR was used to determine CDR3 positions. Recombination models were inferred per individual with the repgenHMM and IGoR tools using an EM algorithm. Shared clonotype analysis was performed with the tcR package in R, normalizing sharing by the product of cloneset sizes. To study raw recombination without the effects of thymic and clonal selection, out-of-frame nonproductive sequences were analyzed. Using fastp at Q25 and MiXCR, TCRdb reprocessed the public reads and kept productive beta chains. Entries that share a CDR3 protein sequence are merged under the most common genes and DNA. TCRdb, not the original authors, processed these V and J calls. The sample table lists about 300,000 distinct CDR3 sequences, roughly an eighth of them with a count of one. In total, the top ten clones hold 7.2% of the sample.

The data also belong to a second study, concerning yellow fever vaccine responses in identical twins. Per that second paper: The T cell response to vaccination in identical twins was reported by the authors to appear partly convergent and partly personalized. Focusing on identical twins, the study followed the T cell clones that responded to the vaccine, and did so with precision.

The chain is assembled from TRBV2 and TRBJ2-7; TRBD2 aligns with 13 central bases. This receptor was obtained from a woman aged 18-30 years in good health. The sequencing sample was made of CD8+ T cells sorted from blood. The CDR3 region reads CASLPRTSGSYEQYF. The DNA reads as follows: TGTGCCAGCTTACCGAGGACTAGCGGGAGCTACGAGCAGTACTTC.